The clone carrying this T cell receptor (beta chain) has a handful of counts. The antigen is not known. These data belong to a study of T-cell memory formation after mild COVID-19. This CDR3 spans 17 amino acids. Germline CDR1 is MNHNY and CDR2 is SVGAGI (reference sequence). Germline trimming cut 5 bases from V and 1 base from J; bases unmatched to any gene: 8. Study-level results: Pre-infection memory already had some responding clones, implying cross-reactive memory joined. Clones that shrank (day 15 to 85) were balanced CD4/CD8, whereas later expanders leaned CD4+.

The 5'RACE method, run with constant-segment primers, produced TCR alpha and TCR beta cDNA libraries (carrying sample barcodes and UMIs). TCRdb independently ran MiXCR on the 5' RACE reads; one entry per CDR3 protein. The repertoire consists of about 430,000 distinct CDR3 sequences, with approximately 25% occurring once and the leading ten covering 8.5% to 10%. Sequenced input: PBMCs or a T cell subset sorted from them (not recorded which). This sequence joins TRBV6-6 and TRBJ1-4, with TRBD1 identical over 9 bases. This clonotype was sampled from an adult woman who had mild COVID-19 (a few samples of this study predate the infection). Cell type and time point are not known. The CDR3 reads CASSTPGQGLTNEKLFF. CDR3 nucleotide sequence: TGTGCCAGCAGTACTCCGGGACAGGGTTTAACTAATGAAAAACTGTTTTTT.